This T cell receptor (beta chain) was sequenced in a study of T cell responses to AZD1222 COVID-19 vaccine. Study results and limitations: Spike-specific TCR breadth and depth rose after two AZD1222 doses. All repertoire sampling was performed exclusively after the peak T cell response. Donors in the cohort were predominantly white British and more often female, and clonal diversity was possibly underestimated. Close to half of spike-specific TCRs reportedly recognize unmutated variant regions.

The V gene lost 1 base and the J gene lost 8 bases, with 15 bases spanning the gap. The CDR3 extends over 14 amino acids. The germline gives CDR1 SGHNT, CDR2 YYREEE (reference sequence). A word on this clone: What it recognizes is unknown.

Generated by immunoSEQ multiplex PCR, the TCRdb table keeps only in-frame clones and is missing some. Of 150,000 to 200,000 clones listed, just under 95% were seen once; the top ten hold 1.3%. This clonotype was obtained from an adult in good health. The chain is built from TRBV5-4 and TRBJ1-2; D ambiguous. This specimen was peripheral blood, taken on day 0 of AZD1222 vaccination. In nucleotides, the CDR3 is TGTGCCAGCAGCTTGTCGGGGTTCGGCTACGGCTACACCTTC. Its protein product is CASSLSGFGYGYTF.